This T cell receptor (beta chain) was identified in a study of response to subunit inactivated influenza vaccine. Notes on the study in general: Only a handful of new T cells, the authors suggested, are recruited with each seasonal influenza vaccination.

The CDR3 totals 17 residues. Germline V gene lookup returns CDR1 DFQATT and CDR2 SNEGSKA (reference sequence). J lost 4 bases, V lost 0 bases, and 5 bases had no gene match. TCRdb reprocessed the RT-PCR reads via MiXCR and lists one record per CDR3 protein. Here the sample spans hundreds of thousands of distinct CDR3 sequences, 14% being singletons. As regards this clonotype: What it binds is not known.

The chain links TRBV20-1 to TRBJ2-1; 14 bases map to TRBD2. The source of this sequence is a man aged 45-65 years who received an inactivated influenza vaccine. The starting material was PBMCs from blood, obtained roughly 2 weeks before vaccination. The CDR3 loop is CSARDPRLAGGYNEQFF. The DNA for the CDR3 is TGCAGTGCTAGAGATCCACGACTAGCGGGAGGGTACAATGAGCAGTTCTTC.